The source of this T cell receptor beta chain is a study of OX40 agonist ivuxolimab in advanced cancers. Turning to the study itself: The drug used for patients, ivuxolimab, was an agonistic anti-OX40 (CD134) antibody.

This table comes from immunoSEQ multiplex PCR, and its TCRdb copy is limited to in-frame clones, with some not included. The sample records 60,000 or so clones, roughly 84% being singletons. The CDR3 sequence is 18 residues long. Germline V gene lookup returns CDR1 SGHVS and CDR2 FNYEAQ. The V end lost 1 base, the J end lost 0 bases, and 16 bases lay between the germline ends. This clonotype originated in an adult with an advanced solid tumor such as melanoma, head and neck, liver or kidney cancer. This chain uses TRBV7-6 with TRBJ1-3, with no clear D. The sequences come from CD4+ or CD8+ T cells sorted from blood, collected in a trial of the OX40 agonist ivuxolimab. CDR3 coding DNA: TGTGCCAGCAGCTTAGGGGCAACTGTTCTTAGCTCTGGAAACACCATATATTTT. Protein sequence: CASSLGATVLSSGNTIYF.